Each of the 22 T cell receptor beta chains below was sequenced from the same sample in a study of cytomegalovirus exposure and HLA in healthy donors. Libraries were prepared by immunoSEQ multiplex PCR; TCRdb keeps only in-frame clonotypes and omits some of them. This sample has more than 80,000 clones, with 88% found just once. The sequenced material came from PBMCs. These receptor sequences come from a young woman in good health and CMV-seropositive.

This chain joins TRBV6-1 and TRBJ2-7; D might be TRBD1 (5 bases). Germline V gene lookup returns CDR1 MNHNS and CDR2 SASEGT. The V and J ends lost 7 bases and 1 base respectively, with 11 bases between them. CDR3 size: 13 residues. In DNA form, the CDR3 reads TGTGCCAGCATTGGGGCGCGGTCCTACGAGCAGTACTTC. It encodes CASIGARSYEQYF.

The chain uses TRBV6-4 and TRBJ2-2; D gene ambiguous. The V and J ends lost 8 bases and 1 base respectively, with 8 bases between them. CDR1 MRHNA and CDR2 SNTAGT come from the germline V gene. CDR3 length equals 13 residues. The CDR3 protein is CASGAENTGELFF. The CDR3 nucleotides are TGTGCCAGCGGAGCAGAGAACACCGGGGAGCTGTTTTTT.

The rearrangement uses TRBV11-1 and TRBJ2-7; TRBD1 matches 10 bases. This CDR3 has 14 residues. With 7 bases clipped from V and 2 bases from J, the junction kept 5 bases outside the gene matches. Germline loops: CDR1 SGHAT, CDR2 FQDESV (reference sequence). The CDR3 reads CASTKTGGTYEQYF. The CDR3 DNA is TGTGCCAGCACCAAGACAGGGGGCACCTACGAGCAGTACTTC.

The chain is built from TRBV9 and TRBJ2-2, with unresolved D. This CDR3 contains 14 residues. Germline V CDR1 and CDR2: SGDLS, YYNGEE. V was pared by 5 bases and J by 0 bases, with 8 bases between. CDR3 DNA: TGTGCCAGCAGAGGAGAGTCGAACACCGGGGAGCTGTTTTTT. This encodes CASRGESNTGELFF.

The rearrangement joins TRBV27 to TRBJ1-5, with a weak D call TRBD1 (6 bases). Trimming shortened V by 1 base and J by 6 bases, and 10 bases separated the two germline ends. This CDR3 comprises 14 residues. Germline loops: CDR1 MNHEY, CDR2 SMNVEV (reference sequence). The CDR3 protein is CASSLWDTGQPQHF. In DNA, the CDR3 is TGTGCCAGCAGTTTATGGGACACCGGTCAGCCCCAGCATTTT.

The V call is TRBV4-1, the J call TRBJ1-6, with D possibly being TRBD1 (6 bases). Looked up from germline, CDR1 is MGHRA and CDR2 is YSYEKL. Between the trimmed V and J ends, which lost 1 base and 6 bases, there was a span of 13 bases. This CDR3 is built from 16 residues. The DNA for the CDR3 is TGCGCCAGCAGCCAAGCCAGGTTCAGGGGTAATTCACCCCTCCACTTT. It encodes CASSQARFRGNSPLHF.

This clone has only one observation. This chain joins TRBV29-1 and TRBJ1-3; weak D call: TRBD1 (6 bases). This CDR3 contains 14 residues. Germline loops: CDR1 SQVTM, CDR2 ANQGSEA. V lost 7 bases and J lost 0, with 13 bases in between. CDR3 residues: CSADTGTSGNTIYF. DNA for the CDR3: TGCAGCGCGGATACAGGGACCTCTGGAAACACCATATATTTT.

This chain uses TRBV9 with TRBJ1-2; 9 bases align to TRBD1. This CDR3 is built from 17 residues. CDR1 and CDR2 from the germline V gene are SGDLS and YYNGEE. J lost 2 bases, V lost 4 bases, and 12 bases had no gene match. CDR3 residues: CASSLRPGQGKNYGYTF. The DNA for the CDR3 is TGTGCCAGCAGCCTCCGACCCGGACAGGGGAAAAACTATGGCTACACCTTC.

This clone was found once. This rearrangement joins TRBV9 to TRBJ1-6; 9 bases map to TRBD1. CDR3 length: 15 amino acids. Germline V gene data show CDR1 as SGDLS and CDR2 as YYNGEE. V trimming: 0 bases; J trimming: 9 bases; junction bases outside the gene matches: 4. CDR3 DNA sequence: TGTGCCAGCAGCGTAGGTACAGGGGGCAGTTCACCCCTCCACTTT. It is translated as CASSVGTGGSSPLHF.

This chain connects TRBV29-1 to TRBJ2-7; TRBD2 might be the D (7 bases). Per the germline V gene, CDR1 is SQVTM and CDR2 is ANQGSEA. The CDR3 contains 13 residues. V gave up 5 bases and J gave up 7 bases, with 18 bases separating them. The CDR3: CSVILAGAGEQYV. The DNA for the CDR3 is TGCAGCGTTATCCTGGCGGGGGCGGGAGAGCAGTACGTC.

The CDR3 loop is CASSVGQGFGYGYTF. CDR3 in DNA: TGTGCCAGCAGCGTAGGTCAGGGCTTCGGCTATGGCTACACCTTC. V gene TRBV9 combines with J gene TRBJ1-2; tentatively, D is TRBD1 (5 bases). The V end lost 0 bases, the J end lost 4 bases, and 13 bases lay between the germline ends. This CDR3 is built from 15 residues. Germline CDR1 reads SGDLS; CDR2 reads YYNGEE.

The chain is built from TRBV13 and TRBJ1-3, with a weak D call TRBD1 (5 bases). Trimming left V 0 bases short and J 4 bases short, with 10 bases between. The CDR3 contains 15 residues. Germline lookup yields CDR1 PRHDT and CDR2 FYEKMQ (reference sequence). The CDR3: CASSLGGGAGNTIYF. In DNA form, the CDR3 reads TGTGCCAGCAGCTTAGGGGGAGGGGCCGGAAACACCATATATTTT.

This clone was recorded once. The chain uses TRBV9 and TRBJ2-3, with TRBD2 matching 13 bases. This CDR3 is 18 amino acids long. CDR1 is SGDLS, CDR2 YYNGEE, per germline. The ends lost 0 bases at V and 5 bases at J; junction bases unmatched: 9. The CDR3 protein is CASSVARLAGGQGDTQYF. CDR3 DNA: TGTGCCAGCAGCGTAGCTCGACTAGCGGGGGGCCAGGGAGATACGCAGTATTTT.

V is TRBV5-1 and J is TRBJ1-4; D gene ambiguous. The germline gives CDR1 SGHRS, CDR2 YFSETQ. This CDR3 contains 16 residues. Trimming took off 1 base at V and 0 bases at J, with 10 bases between the two ends. The CDR3 protein is CASSLSPQATNEKLFF. The CDR3 nucleotides read TGCGCCAGCAGCTTGTCCCCGCAGGCAACTAATGAAAAACTGTTTTTT. The full variable domain, its missing parts supplied by reference TRBV5-1 and TRBJ1-4, is KAGVTQTPRYLIKTRGQQVTLSCSPISGHRSVSWYQQTPGQGLQFLFEYFSETQRNKGNFPGRFSGRQFSNSRSEMNVSTLELGDSALYLCASSLSPQATNEKLFFGSGTQLSVL.

The gene calls are TRBV11-3 and TRBJ2-1; 7 bases line up with TRBD1. Germline V gene sequence: CDR1 SGHNT, CDR2 YENEEA. The J segment lost 5 bases and the V segment lost 5 bases, leaving 6 bases of the junction unmatched. The CDR3 runs to 14 residues. The CDR3 protein is CASSARDSNNEQFF. In nucleotides, the CDR3 is TGTGCCAGCAGCGCCAGGGACAGCAACAATGAGCAGTTCTTC. Filled out from reference TRBV11-3 and TRBJ2-1, the complete variable domain reads EAGVVQSPRYKIIEKKQPVAFWCNPISGHNTLYWYLQNLGQGPELLIRYENEEAVDDSQLPKDRFSAERLKGVDSTLKIQPAELGDSAVYLCASSARDSNNEQFFGPGTRLTVL.

The chain employs TRBV5-4 and TRBJ1-3; maybe TRBD1 (5 bases). The germline CDR1 and CDR2 sequences are SGHNT and YYREEE (reference sequence). This CDR3 contains 18 residues. Trimming left V 0 bases short and J 0 bases short, with 16 bases between. The CDR3, as DNA: TGTGCCAGCAGCTTGGATATGGGGGGGACCTACTCTGGAAACACCATATATTTT. Amino acids: CASSLDMGGTYSGNTIYF.

The chain uses TRBV28 and TRBJ1-5; no definite D call. Looked up from germline, CDR1 is MDHEN and CDR2 is SYDVKM. The CDR3 is 11 residues long. Between the trimmed V and J ends, which lost 6 bases and 4 bases, there was a span of 4 bases. The CDR3 reads CASSLNQPQHF. The CDR3 DNA reads TGTGCCAGCAGCCTTAATCAGCCCCAGCATTTT.

The rearrangement joins TRBV2 to TRBJ1-2; D ambiguous. The CDR3 is 14 residues long. Germline CDR1 reads SNHLY; CDR2 reads FYNNEI. With 7 bases removed from V and 0 bases from J, the gap between germline ends came to 12 bases. CDR3 nucleotides: TGTGCCAGCAAAGATTTAGTGACTAACTATGGCTACACCTTC. Residues: CASKDLVTNYGYTF.

This chain connects TRBV6-4 to TRBJ2-1; TRBD1 agrees at 7 bases. Germline V gives CDR1 MRHNA, CDR2 SNTAGT. The CDR3 totals 15 residues. V was pared by 0 bases and J by 2 bases, with 1 base of the junction left unmatched. The CDR3, as DNA: TGTGCCAGCAGTGACTCAGGGACAGCCTACAATGAGCAGTTCTTC. Its protein is CASSDSGTAYNEQFF.

J is TRBJ2-5 and V is TRBV4-2; possible D gene TRBD2, 6 bases. Germline CDR1 reads LGHNA; CDR2 reads YNFKEQ. The CDR3 totals 15 residues. V lost 2 bases and J lost 2, with 12 bases in between. The DNA for the CDR3 is TGTGCCAGCAGCCAACTACCGGGACTTCAAGAGACCCAGTACTTC. It codes for CASSQLPGLQETQYF.

Only one count was recorded for this clone. The chain has TRBV27 and TRBJ2-1; D is uncertain. Germline V gene lookup returns CDR1 MNHEY and CDR2 SMNVEV (reference sequence). V shed 7 bases and J shed 0 bases, with 13 bases lying between them. The CDR3 is 15 residues long. This CDR3 is CASKSTRSSYNEQFF. The CDR3 DNA follows: TGTGCCAGCAAATCGACACGAAGCTCCTACAATGAGCAGTTCTTC.

The chain links TRBV7-9 to TRBJ1-5; D is perhaps TRBD1 (6 bases). V was pared by 4 bases and J by 2 bases, with 18 bases between. Germline loops: CDR1 SEHNR, CDR2 FQNEAQ (reference sequence). CDR3 size: 17 residues. The CDR3 DNA follows: TGTGCCAGCAGCTCAGGCTGGGGGCTGGGGGGCAATCAGCCCCAGCATTTT. Translating it yields CASSSGWGLGGNQPQHF.